These 25 T cell receptor beta chains share one sample of origin, sequenced in a study of blood T cell repertoires in COVID-19. Clones were read by immunoSEQ multiplex PCR, and TCRdb kept only the in-frame ones, dropping some. There are some 300,000 clones in the sample; just under 85% occur only once, and 4% to 5% lies in the top ten. Sequenced material: peripheral blood. These receptors came from a woman between 50 and 59 years old with active or convalescent COVID-19.

This clone came up a few times. V gene TRBV21-1 combines with J gene TRBJ2-7; TRBD2 was called by the table and not checked on the DNA. TRBV21-1 is an annotated pseudogene. This CDR3 comprises 17 residues. CDR3: CASSLTGLAGGDDEQYF. For the CDR3, the DNA is TGTGCCAGCAGCTTAACGGGACTAGCGGGAGGCGACGACGAGCAGTACTTC.

The rearrangement links TRBV5-1 to TRBJ2-1; D possibly corresponds to TRBD1 (5 bases). The V gene's germline CDR1 is SGHRS and CDR2 YFSETQ. Trimming took off 4 bases at V and 6 bases at J, with 20 bases between the two ends. This CDR3 comprises 16 residues. CDR3 region: CASSSTAGYVPNEQFF. The CDR3, as DNA: TGCGCCAGCAGCAGTACTGCAGGGTATGTGCCCAATGAGCAGTTCTTC.

The table lists this clone with a few counts. The chain links TRBV5-1 to TRBJ2-5, with D unresolved. Germline V lookup: CDR1 SGHRS, CDR2 YFSETQ. This CDR3 has 14 residues. Trimming shortened V by 4 bases and J by 5 bases, and 15 bases separated the two germline ends. The DNA of the CDR3 is TGCGCCAGCAGCCCGAATGGGCAGTGGGAGACCCAGTACTTC. Translation gives CASSPNGQWETQYF.

The CDR3 reads CASASQYNSPLHF. The CDR3 DNA reads as TGTGCCTCAGCTTCACAGTATAATTCACCCCTCCACTTT. The chain couples TRBV6-5 to TRBJ1-6; D remains unclear. V lost 11 bases and J 4 bases, leaving 12 bases between the germline ends. CDR3 length: 13 amino acids. Looked up from germline, CDR1 is MNHEY and CDR2 is SVGAGI.

This chain joins TRBV4-2 and TRBJ1-1; 12 bases fit TRBD1. Germline assignment: CDR1 LGHNA and CDR2 YNFKEQ. V gave up 3 bases and J gave up 1 base; unmatched junction bases: 6. CDR3 length: 17 residues. The CDR3 coding sequence is TGTGCCAGCAGCCAGGCCGGGACAGGGGGCTGGAACACTGAAGCTTTCTTT. The encoded protein is CASSQAGTGGWNTEAFF.

V is TRBV5-1 and J is TRBJ1-3; no clear D gene. The CDR3 length is 16 residues. Germline CDR1 is SGHRS and CDR2 is YFSETQ. The germline V and J ends were trimmed by 1 base and 2 bases, with 13 bases remaining between them. CDR3 region: CASSLPSSGAGNTIYF. CDR3 coding DNA: TGCGCCAGCAGCTTGCCCTCCAGCGGGGCTGGAAACACCATATATTTT.

This clone has a handful of counts. The V and J genes are TRBV29-1 and TRBJ2-1, with 12 nucleotides matching TRBD2. The V and J ends lost 1 base and 0 bases, in that order; junction bases with no gene match: 10. The CDR3 is 19 residues long. Germline V gives CDR1 SQVTM, CDR2 ANQGSEA. The CDR3 spells CSVEGLWTSGASSYNEQFF. The CDR3 nucleotides read TGCAGCGTTGAAGGCCTGTGGACTAGCGGGGCGAGCTCCTACAATGAGCAGTTCTTC.

The V call is TRBV9, the J call TRBJ1-1; 10 positions agree with TRBD1. The CDR3 is made up of 16 amino acids. J was trimmed by 8 bases and V by 4 bases; bases with no gene match: 14. The V gene's germline CDR1 is SGDLS and CDR2 YYNGEE. CDR3: CASSLRGTGVSREAFF. CDR3 DNA sequence: TGTGCCAGCAGCCTTCGGGGGACAGGGGTTTCTCGGGAAGCTTTCTTT. The variable domain in full, with the rest retrieved from reference TRBV9 and TRBJ1-1, is DSGVTQTPKHLITATGQRVTLRCSPRSGDLSVYWYQQSLDQGLQFLIQYYNGEERAKGNILERFSAQQFPDLHSELNLSSLELGDSALYFCASSLRGTGVSREAFFGQGTRLTVV.

Regarding this clone: This may come from a read error, since a much larger clone is one base off. The rearrangement uses TRBV6-1 and TRBJ2-3; D unresolved. CDR1 is MNHNS and CDR2 is SASEGT in the germline V gene. V lost 3 bases to trimming and J lost 2 bases, with 3 bases between them. This CDR3 is 12 amino acids long. The CDR3 sequence is CASSDLTDTQYF. The CDR3 DNA reads as TGTGCCAGCAGTGACCTCACAGATACGCAGTATTTT.

This clone was detected once. V usage is TRBV2 and J usage is TRBJ1-5; D gene unclear. Germline CDR1 SNHLY, CDR2 FYNNEI. V lost 5 bases and J lost 3, with 5 bases in between. This CDR3 is 12 amino acids long. CDR3 amino acids: CASSLDNQPQHF. The CDR3 DNA reads as TGTGCCAGCAGTTTAGACAATCAGCCCCAGCATTTT.

This chain uses TRBV4-2 with TRBJ2-1; 9 bases fit TRBD2. The CDR3 is 18 amino acids. V was clipped by 1 base and J by 0 bases; unmatched bases: 7. Looked up from germline, CDR1 is LGHNA and CDR2 is YNFKEQ. CDR3: CASSQGLAGRSSYNEQFF. The CDR3 DNA follows: TGTGCCAGCAGCCAAGGTCTAGCGGGGCGAAGCTCCTACAATGAGCAGTTCTTC.

The rearrangement joins TRBV3-1 (or the pseudogene TRBV3-2) to TRBJ2-1; D perhaps matches TRBD2 (5 bases). Deletions cut 6 bases from V and 0 bases from J, with 15 bases between. CDR3 length: 16 amino acids. Germline V gene data show CDR1 as LGHDT and CDR2 as YNNKEL (reference sequence). CDR3 protein: CASSPLLASSYNEQFF. The CDR3 nucleotides are TGTGCCAGCAGTCCCCTTTTAGCGAGCTCCTACAATGAGCAGTTCTTC.

V and J are TRBV7-6 and TRBJ2-3; 15 nucleotides line up with TRBD2. The germline V gene encodes CDR1 SGHVS and CDR2 FNYEAQ. CDR3 length equals 19 residues. V was pared by 3 bases and J by 6 bases, with 13 bases of the junction left unmatched. The CDR3 is CASSFPGLAGGSRPDTQYF. DNA of the CDR3: TGTGCCAGCAGCTTCCCGGGACTAGCGGGAGGCTCAAGACCGGATACGCAGTATTTT.

The chain couples TRBV4-1 to TRBJ2-1; 13 nucleotides agree with TRBD2. V was clipped by 2 bases and J by 4 bases; unmatched bases: 8. The CDR3 is 18 residues long. Germline V gene data show CDR1 as MGHRA and CDR2 as YSYEKL. The CDR3 coding sequence is TGCGCCAGCAGCCAACATTGGACTAGCGGGAGAAGATACAATGAGCAGTTCTTC. Its translation is CASSQHWTSGRRYNEQFF.

The chain has TRBV5-8 and TRBJ2-1; TRBD1 agrees at 10 bases. Per germline, CDR1 SGHTS and CDR2 YDEGEE. V was pared by 3 bases and J by 7 bases, with 7 bases of the junction left unmatched. CDR3 length: 15 amino acids. The CDR3 DNA sequence: TGTGCCAGCAGCTGGGGGACAGGGGAGAGGAATGAGCAGTTCTTC. This codes for CASSWGTGERNEQFF.

V gene TRBV4-2 combines with J gene TRBJ2-1; no clear D. Looked up from germline, CDR1 is LGHNA and CDR2 is YNFKEQ. V was cut by 0 bases and J by 0 bases, with 6 bases left in between. This CDR3 contains 15 residues. DNA for the CDR3: TGTGCCAGCAGCCAAGATTATAGCTCCTACAATGAGCAGTTCTTC. Translation: CASSQDYSSYNEQFF.

The V and J genes are TRBV27 and TRBJ1-4; the D gene is possibly TRBD1 (5 bases). Trimming removed 6 bases from V and 8 bases from J, with 13 bases in between. This CDR3 comprises 13 residues. Per germline, CDR1 MNHEY and CDR2 SMNVEV (reference sequence). As DNA, the CDR3 is TGTGCCAGCAGCCCCGGGGGGAGAGAAAAACTGTTTTTT. Residues: CASSPGGREKLFF.

The rearrangement links TRBV5-1 to TRBJ2-2; TRBD2 aligns across 7 bases. Trimming took 4 bases from V and 4 from J; bases not matched to a gene: 10. Germline V lookup: CDR1 SGHRS, CDR2 YFSETQ. The CDR3 sequence is 16 residues long. CDR3 nucleotides: TGCGCCAGCAGCCCCCGGGGGGAGACCGGCACCGGGGAGCTGTTTTTT. This gives the protein CASSPRGETGTGELFF.

The genes are TRBV5-1 and TRBJ1-3; TRBD1 aligns across 9 bases. Germline trimming cut 5 bases from V and 0 bases from J; bases unmatched to any gene: 12. CDR1 is SGHRS, CDR2 YFSETQ, per germline. The CDR3 contains 18 residues. CDR3 residues: CASRQTGGPNYSGNTIYF. For the CDR3, the DNA is TGCGCCAGCAGACAAACAGGGGGCCCTAACTACTCTGGAAACACCATATATTTT.

The chain recombines TRBV5-4 with TRBJ1-1; D gene unclear. From germline, CDR1 is SGHNT and CDR2 YYREEE (reference sequence). The CDR3 spans 13 residues. The ends were cut back, 1 base at V and 8 bases at J, with 12 bases in the middle. CDR3 nucleotide sequence: TGTGCCAGCAGCTTGTATGCGGGGTCGGAAGCTTTCTTT. Amino acids: CASSLYAGSEAFF.

J is TRBJ2-7 and V is TRBV20-1; 9 bases are shared with TRBD2. CDR1 is DFQATT and CDR2 is SNEGSKA in the germline V gene (reference sequence). This CDR3 contains 12 residues. V lost 3 bases to trimming and J lost 5 bases; unmatched junction nucleotides: 2. The CDR3 nucleotides read TGCAGTGCTAGTAGCGGGAGCGACGAGCAGTACTTC. The encoded protein is CSASSGSDEQYF.

This clone was recorded at least ten times. The chain uses TRBV3-1 (or the pseudogene TRBV3-2) and TRBJ2-3; TRBD1 is a possible D gene (5 bases). The CDR3 is 17 residues long. Germline values: CDR1 LGHDT, CDR2 YNNKEL (reference sequence). Trimming removed 4 bases at V and 1 base at J, with 18 bases between. The CDR3 DNA follows: TGTGCCAGCAGCCTAGCCGGCAGGGAATGGGGCACAGATACGCAGTATTTT. Translation: CASSLAGREWGTDTQYF.

The chain carries TRBV7-9 and TRBJ2-5; D ambiguous. Per the germline V gene, CDR1 is SEHNR and CDR2 is FQNEAQ (reference sequence). V dropped 1 base and J dropped 5 bases, with 5 bases sitting between them. This CDR3 comprises 12 residues. The DNA for the CDR3 is TGTGCCAGCAGCTTAGTCGGGGAGACCCAGTACTTC. It is translated as CASSLVGETQYF. Combining the CDR3 with reference TRBV7-9 and TRBJ2-5 gives the whole variable domain DTGVSQNPRHKITKRGQNVTFRCDPISEHNRLYWYRQTLGQGPEFLTYFQNEAQLEKSRLLSDRFSAERPKGSFSTLEIQRTEQGDSAMYLCASSLVGETQYFGPGTRLLVL.

The genes are TRBV4-1 and TRBJ2-3; possible D gene TRBD1, 5 bases. The CDR3 totals 12 residues. Germline V gene data show CDR1 as MGHRA and CDR2 as YSYEKL. Trimming left V 6 bases short and J 8 bases short, with 12 bases between. The CDR3 spells CASRSRDSTQYF. Here the CDR3 DNA reads TGCGCCAGCAGAAGCAGGGATTCTACGCAGTATTTT.

The V call is TRBV25-1, the J call TRBJ2-3; the D gene is possibly TRBD2 (6 bases). Germline V CDR1 and CDR2: MGHDK, SYGVNS. The CDR3 length is 16 residues. V was pared by 1 base and J by 2 bases, with 13 bases between. In nucleotides, the CDR3 is TGTGCCAGCAGTGAATGGGTAGGAGGGGACACAGATACGCAGTATTTT. Translation gives CASSEWVGGDTDTQYF.